The following is a TCR beta chain sequence with its context. The antigen it binds to is not known. One base away there is no much larger clone; base qualities are not given. This sample is drawn from a study of cytomegalovirus exposure and HLA in healthy donors (dated by TCRdb to between 2016 and 2019). Looking at the study overall: In an earlier analysis of roughly 500 of the donors, 250 to 300 Gb of sequence data and roughly 100 million unique TCR beta sequences from roughly 180 million T cells were reported. All discovery cohort repertoires had been generated on a single sequencing platform. On average, roughly 240,000 unique TCR beta nucleotide sequences were sequenced per donor among several hundred genotyped donors of the cohort, with roughly 18% of those sequences being non-productive. Alongside the repertoire data, information on donor age, sex, ethnicity and CMV serostatus was compiled. Four or five DR-DQ haplotypes were handled as single units for association and clustering because linkage in the cohort was strong. The aim of the study was to test whether cataloging public T cell receptors could identify signatures of past pathogen exposure. A later genetic analysis used genome-wide SNP genotypes for about 65% of the 666 donors, treating that subset as a discovery cohort. In a later analysis, previously published TCR beta repertoires from several hundred donors were re-analyzed and high-resolution HLA genotyping was added so that TCR occurrence patterns could be studied. High-throughput TCR immunosequencing, statistical association of individual TCRs with disease status, and machine learning were combined to predict cytomegalovirus infection status. An earlier analysis of nearly 600 of the donors applied high-throughput TCR beta sequencing to assess whether each TCR beta V gene segment acted as functional or pseudogenic. Besides the first cohort of 550 to 750 subjects, a separate validation cohort made up of roughly 120 different subjects was used. The T cell repertoires of 666 subjects were profiled by immunosequencing and related to cytomegalovirus serostatus. Among the roughly 430 genotyped donors, around 79% belonged to the genetic ancestry cluster associated with self-reported Caucasian donors. HLA typing included class I and class II loci at four-digit resolution. Rather than using new phenotypic data, the later analysis identified candidate immune exposures from TCR beta sequences and from how often those sequences occurred across donors. Typing coverage differed by locus: A, B, C, DRB1 and DQB1 were typed in roughly 620-640 donors, DQA1 in 522, DPA1 in some 570, and DPB1 in 400 to 490. An early release covering over 500 HLA-typed donors comprised 250 to 350 gigabases of sequencing data and roughly 85 million unique TCR sequences.

The cohort consisted of 600 to 700 healthy bone marrow donors. Cohort members were all nominally healthy when sampled, although unrecorded immune exposures were likely present. The donor tested CMV seropositive and was one of the 289 seropositive cohort members. A peripheral blood sample was provided by each donor, and peripheral blood mononuclear cells were used for TCR beta sequencing. Genomic DNA extraction from the blood cell samples was performed with the Qiagen DNeasy Blood Extraction Kit. CDR1 is given as MDHEN and CDR2 as SYDVKM, both from the germline V gene. Reading from cysteine to phenylalanine, the CDR3 counts 15 amino acids. Only the CDR3 portion is preserved as DNA: 45 bases, with reading frame beginning at the first base. V sheds 5 bases and J sheds 1 base, leaving 12 bases between their ends. Beyond this particular receptor, the publication reports: A later genetic analysis reported fewer N-insertions in productive TCRs among donors in an Asian-associated ancestry cluster than the approximately 700-donor mean. According to a later analysis, most CMV-associated TCR beta chains appeared to be HLA-restricted, and the HLA associations seemed to be driven largely by CMV exposure. Because the 87-base-pair reads could not distinguish some IMGT-functional V segments, including TRBV6-2 and TRBV6-3, those segments were excluded. Correlated functional status among segregating V segments might be attributable to linkage disequilibrium, but an unknown experimental factor could not be ruled out. Broadly in line with IMGT annotations, most TCR beta V segments showed up in productive rearrangements about 87% or about 30% of the time in an earlier analysis of some 590 of the donors. The presence/absence analyses assumed that sequencing depth was roughly uniform across donors, and that assumption may not be true. In a later analysis, some 17,000 TCR beta sequences were associated with specific HLA alleles at a false discovery rate of 0.05. According to a later analysis, parvovirus B19, influenza, CMV and Epstein-Barr virus appeared linked to several top co-occurrence clusters. Assigning TCR associations to individual alleles was difficult when HLA alleles, especially DR and DQ, strongly co-occurred. Most TCR sequences were seen in very few donors, while some public TCRs were found in many individuals. In vitro tests confirmed that a few of the cytomegalovirus-associated TCR beta chains recognize cytomegalovirus antigens. In a later analysis, HLA-associated TCR beta chains were found to be more clonally expanded and to have lower generation probabilities than equally common non-associated chains. The study listed 150 to 200 TCR beta chains as associated with cytomegalovirus. This cohort had only TCR beta chains sequenced, and the lack of alpha or paired-chain data limited which features could be detected. A further reported finding was that TCR beta sequences accurately predicted the HLA-A and HLA-B alleles for most subjects in the first cohort. In both the original and validation cohorts, the classifier was reported to diagnose cytomegalovirus status with high specificity and sensitivity. For the cohort, immune exposure information was limited to CMV serostatus. It was suggested by the authors that the approach could potentially be generalized to other disease states and immunological phenotypes. HLA typing was unavailable for some donors at each locus, so association tests used only the typed subset. A group of highly shared sequence variants was considered likely to be a technical artifact of the sequencing pipeline. In a later genetic analysis, a missense DCLRE1C variant was associated with V-gene and J-gene trimming of TCR beta chains, and the association was replicated in an independent cohort. A later analysis found that TCR association rates varied across HLA loci, with DRB1 alleles showing the most associated TCRs and HLA-C alleles the fewest. Because counts were too low, roughly 17 rarely observed V segments, including chromosome 9 orphons, were left out of the earlier analysis of some 600 of the donors.

The library was produced with the immunoSEQ multiplex PCR assay. The multiplex PCR relied on a mix of 60 forward primers for TCR Vbeta segments and 13 reverse primers for TCR Jbeta segments. The CDR3 region of rearranged TCR beta genes was amplified from genomic DNA with a multiplex PCR assay. Amplified TCR beta libraries were sequenced as 87-base-pair reads on the Illumina HiSeq System. Concerning the study's data processing: A later analysis tallied roughly 76 million unique TCR beta chains across the 610 or so repertoires, and about 10 million of those chains were shared by two or more donors. Raw reads were error-corrected and collapsed into unique sequences by a nearest-neighbor algorithm in which closely related sequences were merged to remove PCR and sequencing errors. CDR3 sequences were aligned to IMGT reference sequences to assign V, D and J gene segments. Each retained sequence needed at least a six-nucleotide match to both a V gene segment and a J gene segment. A rearrangement counted as productive if the CDR3 had no stop codons and remained in frame with V and J, and every other rearrangement counted as non-productive. CDR3 was defined by IMGT convention, running from the second conserved V-encoded cysteine to the conserved J-encoded phenylalanine. The earlier analysis of fewer than 750 of the donors excluded sequences that lacked an unambiguous match to a single V gene segment. In an earlier analysis of a few hundred of the donors, V segments were called functional above 56.7% productive rearrangements and were called segregating when the between-donor standard deviation exceeded 5%. To diagnose cytomegalovirus status from the catalog of TCR beta chain sequences, a statistical classification framework was built. V and J gene assignment, in a later analysis, came from comparing TCR nucleotide sequences with IMGT/GENE-DB human TR gene sequences. In a later analysis, CDR3 sequences and most-parsimonious VDJ recombination scenarios were assigned using the TCRdist pipeline. In a later analysis, each TCR beta chain was defined by its CDR3 amino acid sequence together with its V-gene family, and reads lacking a unique V-gene family were excluded. As a way to deal with suspected cross-contamination and a sequencing artifact, a later analysis dropped hundreds of nucleotide sequences that were highly shared and had low generation probability. A later analysis calculated a clonal expansion index for each public chain from normalized within-repertoire ranks of inferred template counts. In a later analysis, generation probabilities were computed using a VDJ recombination model fitted to out-of-frame rearrangements, and the results were checked against IGoR. A later analysis scored TCR-TCR, TCR-HLA and TCR-CMV co-occurrence with hypergeometric tests, applying a repertoire-size bias correction to TCR pairs. False discovery rates were estimated in a later analysis by permuting HLA or CMV assignments 20 times. A later analysis grouped co-occurring TCRs with DBSCAN, adding TCRdist sequence similarity when clustering within HLA-allele-positive subsets. Co-occurrence clustering excluded repertoires with fewer than 30,000 or more than 120,000 public chains, plus five with anomalous nucleotide sharing. TCRdb provides this immuneACCESS table in a form limited to in-frame rearrangements. Some clones are lacking; in checked studies, under half of them reflect an unresolved V gene, and why the rest are absent is not known. The DNA gave D and trimming, while V, J and clone size come from that table. The sample table holds some 130,000 clones, of which about four fifths were seen once. The ten biggest clones cover less than 1.5% of the sample.

Here the chain combines TRBV28 and TRBJ1-5; a confident D gene designation cannot be given. This clonotype was sampled from a male donor in good health and CMV-seropositive. The specimen was PBMCs. The CDR3 corresponds to CASSRTLQSNQPQHF. The nucleotides read TGTGCCAGCAGTAGGACTTTACAGAGCAATCAGCCCCAGCATTTT.